These 27 T cell receptor beta chains were sequenced from one sample in a study of T-cell memory formation after mild COVID-19. TCRdb re-called the 5' RACE reads with MiXCR, one entry per CDR3 protein. The sample carries under 50,000 distinct CDR3 sequences, roughly a quarter recorded once. Sequencing was performed on PBMCs or a T cell subset sorted from them (not recorded which). These receptors all stem from a man between 18 and 29 years old who had mild COVID-19 (a few samples of this study predate the infection). Cell type and time point are not known.

This clonotype was recorded once. The chain couples TRBV6-6 to TRBJ2-4; the D call may be TRBD1 or TRBD2 (7 bases each). The CDR3 has 14 amino acids. Deletions cut 5 bases from V and 7 bases from J, with 15 bases between. Germline V lookup: CDR1 MNHNY, CDR2 SVGAGI (reference sequence). The CDR3 region is CASSTRGRENIQYF. CDR3 nucleotide sequence: TGTGCCAGCAGTACCAGGGGGAGGGAGAACATTCAGTACTTC.

This clonotype was found a few times. The rearrangement links TRBV28 to TRBJ2-7, with D perhaps matching TRBD2 (7 bases). Trimming pared 3 bases from V and 1 base from J, leaving 10 bases between. The CDR3 loop spans 14 amino acids. Per the germline V gene, CDR1 is MDHEN and CDR2 is SYDVKM. The CDR3 coding sequence is TGTGCCAGCAGTTTGCGGGGGCTTTCCTACGAGCAGTACGTC. Its translation: CASSLRGLSYEQYV.

The chain has TRBV7-2 and TRBJ2-3; D gene unclear. The germline V gene has CDR1 SGHTA and CDR2 FQGNSA. Trimming took off 4 bases at V and 7 bases at J, with 9 bases between the two ends. The CDR3 has 12 residues. The CDR3 protein is CASSSLINTQYF. The CDR3 region has the DNA TGTGCCAGCAGCTCACTTATAAATACGCAGTATTTT. Based on the CDR3 plus reference TRBV7-2 and TRBJ2-3, the full variable domain is GAGVSQSPSNKVTEKGKDVELRCDPISGHTALYWYRQSLGQGLEFLIYFQGNSAPDKSGLPSDRFSAERTGGSVSTLTIQRTQQEDSAVYLCASSSLINTQYFGPGTRLTVL.

This clonotype was counted only a few times. V gene TRBV4-3 combines with J gene TRBJ2-5, with D tentatively TRBD2 (5 bases). The CDR3 totals 16 residues. V dropped 0 bases and J dropped 4 bases, with 15 bases sitting between them. The germline CDR1 and CDR2 sequences are LGHNA and YSLEER. The CDR3, as DNA: TGCGCCAGCAGCCAAGAGATCGCGGGCGGGCGAGAGACCCAGTACTTC. It translates to CASSQEIAGGRETQYF.

J is TRBJ2-3 and V is TRBV4-3; perhaps TRBD2 as D (7 bases). The V gene's germline CDR1 is LGHNA and CDR2 YSLEER. This CDR3 region has 17 residues. V lost 1 base and J lost 2, with 16 bases in between. As DNA, the CDR3 is TGCGCCAGCAGCCAAGGTTCTGCGGGGGCTTACACAGATACGCAGTATTTT. Amino acids: CASSQGSAGAYTDTQYF.

V is TRBV15 and J is TRBJ2-1; D perhaps matches TRBD2 (6 bases). CDR1 LNHNV and CDR2 YYDKDF come from the germline V gene (reference sequence). Trimming cost V 0 bases and J 10 bases, with 10 bases left between them. This CDR3 spans 13 amino acids. The CDR3 protein is CATSRDSREEQFF. The DNA for the CDR3 is TGTGCCACCAGCAGAGATTCCCGGGAGGAGCAGTTCTTC.

The table lists this clonotype with many counts. This chain connects TRBV27 to TRBJ1-4, with 7 bases lining up with TRBD1. Germline loops: CDR1 MNHEY, CDR2 SMNVEV (reference sequence). The CDR3 runs 14 residues. Trimming cost V 5 bases and J 0 bases; bases outside gene matches: 0. The CDR3: CASSTGATNEKLFF. The CDR3 region has the DNA TGTGCCAGCAGTACAGGGGCAACTAATGAAAAACTGTTTTTT.

This clonotype was detected many times. The genes are TRBV25-1 and TRBJ1-3, with D uncertain. Trimming removed 6 bases at V and 2 bases at J, with 11 bases between. Germline V gene lookup returns CDR1 MGHDK and CDR2 SYGVNS. CDR3 size: 14 residues. The DNA of the CDR3 is TGTGCCAGCAGCCCCGGCCATACTGGAAACACCATATATTTT. Protein sequence: CASSPGHTGNTIYF.

This clonotype has just a few counts. The chain employs TRBV5-1 and TRBJ2-2; tentative D call: TRBD1 (5 bases). Trimming took 6 bases from V and 5 from J, leaving 14 bases between them. CDR3 size: 14 residues. CDR1 and CDR2 from the germline V gene are SGHRS and YFSETQ. The CDR3 here is CASNSGYRTGELFF. The CDR3 DNA sequence: TGCGCCAGCAACTCAGGATACAGGACCGGGGAGCTGTTTTTT.

The rearrangement uses TRBV12-3 or TRBV12-4 and TRBJ1-2; a possible D gene is TRBD1 (5 bases). This CDR3 is 13 amino acids long. V was pared by 0 bases and J by 8 bases, with 10 bases between. The DNA of the CDR3 is TGTGCCAGCAGTTTAGCGGGGGAATTCGGCTACACCTTC. This translates into CASSLAGEFGYTF.

The chain employs TRBV10-3 and TRBJ2-3; 8 bases agree with TRBD2. The V gene end was trimmed by 6 bases and the J gene end by 6 bases; junction bases not matched to a gene: 8. The CDR3 is 14 residues long. Germline V gives CDR1 ENHRY, CDR2 SYGVKD. The CDR3 sequence is CAIRSSGGLDTQYF. CDR3 DNA sequence: TGTGCCATCAGGTCCTCGGGGGGGTTGGATACGCAGTATTTT.

The CDR3 DNA sequence: TGTGCCAGCAGCTTAGTGATCCGGCAGGGGGCTGAGGATACGCAGTATTTT. Its translation: CASSLVIRQGAEDTQYF. The chain joins TRBV7-9 to TRBJ2-3; 8 bases are a match to TRBD1. The CDR3 spans 17 residues. Germline V gene lookup returns CDR1 SEHNR and CDR2 FQNEAQ (reference sequence). V shed 1 base and J 6 bases; nucleotides not matched to a gene: 12.

This clonotype was counted a few times. V usage is TRBV4-1 and J usage is TRBJ2-2; possible D gene TRBD1, 5 bases. This CDR3 has 14 residues. Deletions cut 3 bases from V and 5 bases from J, with 10 bases between. Germline lookup yields CDR1 MGHRA and CDR2 YSYEKL. The CDR3 bases are TGCGCCAGCAGCCATTATCAGGGTACCGGGGAGCTGTTTTTT. Its translation is CASSHYQGTGELFF.

This clonotype was counted a few times. The CDR3 loop is CASSPGTGVGAKNIQYF. The CDR3 nucleotides read TGTGCCAGCAGTCCGGGGACAGGGGTCGGGGCCAAAAACATTCAGTACTTC. The chain combines TRBV27 with TRBJ2-4; 10 nucleotides align to TRBD1. Per the germline V gene, CDR1 is MNHEY and CDR2 is SMNVEV (reference sequence). Trimming removed 5 bases from V and 1 base from J; junction bases left unmatched: 8. The CDR3 length is 17 residues.

V is TRBV6-1 and J is TRBJ1-5; a weak D match, TRBD1 (5 bases). The V end lost 6 bases, the J end lost 5 bases, and 14 bases lay between the germline ends. CDR3 size: 14 residues. Germline loops: CDR1 MNHNS, CDR2 SASEGT. The CDR3 protein is CASSPSWGDQPQHF. CDR3 in DNA: TGTGCCAGCAGCCCTTCTTGGGGCGATCAGCCCCAGCATTTT.

This clonotype was observed a handful of times. The chain couples TRBV19 to TRBJ1-5; D gene ambiguous. V lost 6 bases to trimming and J lost 0 bases, with 12 bases between them. This CDR3 is built from 15 residues. Per the germline V gene, CDR1 is LNHDA and CDR2 is SQIVND (reference sequence). The CDR3 reads CASRTESYSNQPQHF. In DNA, the CDR3 is TGTGCCAGTAGGACGGAGTCTTATAGCAATCAGCCCCAGCATTTT.

This clonotype was seen once. This chain joins TRBV6-5 and TRBJ1-1; 7 nucleotides match TRBD1. The V segment lost 6 bases and the J segment 11 bases; nucleotides outside the gene matches: 12. Germline values: CDR1 MNHEY, CDR2 SVGAGI. The CDR3 has 13 residues. The CDR3 loop reads CASSQGGSSQAFF. CDR3 DNA: TGTGCCAGCAGCCAAGGGGGCTCTTCGCAGGCTTTCTTT.

In its sample, this clonotype was seen a few times. The chain couples TRBV5-6 to TRBJ1-4; D uncertain. The CDR3 has 14 residues. V was trimmed by 0 bases and J by 7 bases, leaving 10 bases between them. Looked up from germline, CDR1 is SGHDT and CDR2 is YYEEEE. The CDR3 here is CASSLGGGGEKLFF. The CDR3, as DNA: TGTGCCAGCAGCTTGGGCGGCGGAGGTGAAAAACTGTTTTTT.

In this sample, this clonotype turned up many times. The chain employs TRBV7-9 and TRBJ2-1, with D tentatively TRBD2 (7 bases). V gave up 4 bases and J gave up 7 bases, with 20 bases separating them. This CDR3 has 16 residues. Germline V CDR1 and CDR2: SEHNR, FQNEAQ (reference sequence). CDR3 protein: CASSSRGGLGVNEQFF. CDR3 sequence (DNA): TGTGCCAGCAGCTCGAGGGGGGGCCTCGGAGTTAATGAGCAGTTCTTC.

This clonotype occurred a few times. The V call is TRBV4-3, the J call TRBJ2-3, with TRBD1 identical over 9 bases. Trimming at V came to 1 base and at J to 4 bases, leaving 6 bases not matched to a gene. The CDR3 contains 16 residues. From germline, CDR1 is LGHNA and CDR2 YSLEER. CDR3 sequence: CASSQVGTGFSDTQYF. CDR3 nucleotide sequence: TGCGCCAGCAGCCAAGTGGGGACAGGGTTTTCAGATACGCAGTATTTT.

The V and J genes are TRBV7-6 and TRBJ2-3, with 12 bases aligning to TRBD2. Germline CDR1 reads SGHVS; CDR2 reads FNYEAQ. Trimming at V came to 5 bases and at J to 6 bases, leaving 15 bases not matched to a gene. This CDR3 contains 18 residues. Here the CDR3 DNA reads TGTGCCAGCAGCATAGGACTAGCGGGGATTAATCCTGGGGATACGCAGTATTTT. It specifies CASSIGLAGINPGDTQYF.

The V and J genes are TRBV4-1 and TRBJ1-6; a weak D match, TRBD1 (5 bases). In germline, CDR1 is MGHRA, CDR2 YSYEKL. This CDR3 is built from 20 residues. Trimming cost V 4 bases and J 2 bases, with 24 bases left between them. The CDR3 DNA sequence: TGCGCCAGCAGCCTCGGTGTGGGGGACCCCACTAGGCCCTATAATTCACCCCTCCACTTT. Amino acids: CASSLGVGDPTRPYNSPLHF.

The J gene is TRBJ2-1, the V gene TRBV18; D is unresolved. V dropped 3 bases and J dropped 8 bases, with 8 bases sitting between them. Germline CDR1 and CDR2: KGHSH and LQKENI. The length of the CDR3 is 12 residues. The CDR3 bases are TGTGCCAGCTCACCCGCGTGGGATGAGCAGTTCTTC. Encoded protein: CASSPAWDEQFF.

In its sample, this clonotype was seen once. This chain joins TRBV7-8 and TRBJ2-2; TRBD2 matches 8 bases. The junction had 6 bases not matched to a gene; V was cut back by 5 bases and J by 4 bases. The CDR3 is 15 residues long. The germline CDR1 and CDR2 sequences are SGHVS and FQNEAQ. The CDR3 loop is CASSRGGTGTGELFF. In DNA, the CDR3 is TGTGCCAGCAGCCGGGGGGGAACGGGCACCGGGGAGCTGTTTTTT.

The J gene is TRBJ2-2, the V gene TRBV5-1; 9 bases map to TRBD2. CDR3 length: 18 amino acids. The germline V gene encodes CDR1 SGHRS and CDR2 YFSETQ. J was trimmed by 1 base and V by 4 bases; bases with no gene match: 11. CDR3 amino acids: CASSAVPSGVMNTGELFF. CDR3 sequence (DNA): TGCGCCAGCAGCGCTGTTCCTAGCGGGGTCATGAACACCGGGGAGCTGTTTTTT.

V usage is TRBV7-3 and J usage is TRBJ1-1; D gene ambiguous. Germline V lookup: CDR1 SGHTA, CDR2 FQGTGA. The CDR3 spans 13 residues. The germline V and J ends were trimmed by 5 bases and 5 bases, with 12 bases remaining between them. The chain's CDR3 is CASSPVVGTEAFF. The CDR3 nucleotides read TGTGCCAGCAGCCCCGTAGTCGGGACTGAAGCTTTCTTT.

V gene TRBV6-2 or TRBV6-3 combines with J gene TRBJ1-5; 8 bases match TRBD1. The germline V gene encodes CDR1 MNHEY and CDR2 SVGEGT. V dropped 4 bases and J dropped 5; count of bases not matched to a gene: 7. The CDR3 is 15 amino acids. As DNA, the CDR3 is TGTGCCAGCAGTTCCCGGACAGGGCCCCATCAGCCCCAGCATTTT. Amino acids: CASSSRTGPHQPQHF.